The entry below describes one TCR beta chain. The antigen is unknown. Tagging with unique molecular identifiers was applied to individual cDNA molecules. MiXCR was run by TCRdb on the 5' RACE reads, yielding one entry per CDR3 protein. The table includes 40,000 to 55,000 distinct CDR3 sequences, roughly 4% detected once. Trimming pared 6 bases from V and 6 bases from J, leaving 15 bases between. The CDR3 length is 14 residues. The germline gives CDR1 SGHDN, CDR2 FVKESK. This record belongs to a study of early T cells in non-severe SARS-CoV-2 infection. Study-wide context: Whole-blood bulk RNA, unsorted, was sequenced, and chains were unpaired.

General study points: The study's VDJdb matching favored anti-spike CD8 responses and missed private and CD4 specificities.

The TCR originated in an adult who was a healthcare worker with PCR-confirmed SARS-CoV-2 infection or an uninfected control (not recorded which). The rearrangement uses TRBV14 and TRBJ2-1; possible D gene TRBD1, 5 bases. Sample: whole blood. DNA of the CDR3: TGTGCCAGCAGTCCAAGGACCAGGGTCAATGAGCAGTTCTTC. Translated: CASSPRTRVNEQFF. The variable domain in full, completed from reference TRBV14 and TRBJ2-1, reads EAGVTQFPSHSVIEKGQTVTLRCDPISGHDNLYWYRRVMGKEIKFLLHFVKESKQDESGMPNNRFLAERTGGTYSTLKVQPAELEDSGVYFCASSPRTRVNEQFFGPGTRLTVL.